This TCR beta chain was found in a study of a mutant IDH1 vaccine in newly diagnosed glioma. As for the study in general: Onset of vaccination occurred 4-6 weeks following radiotherapy alone, or with temozolomide cycles. Visit timing is recorded as week 35 for V12 and week 47 for V13. Points from the study as a whole: Changes in the top peripheral T cell clonotypes seemingly had no bearing on pseudoprogression.

As to this clone: Its antigen is currently unknown.

Sequencing used immunoSEQ multiplex PCR; TCRdb keeps in-frame clones, though not all of them. The sample includes around 50,000 clones, approximately 79% of them seen just once. The V gene's germline CDR1 is LNHDA and CDR2 SQIVND (reference sequence). The CDR3 covers 13 residues. V lost 5 bases to trimming and J lost 8 bases, with 12 bases between them. Specified time point: week 35, safety follow-up. In every dose of vaccine, 300 ug of mutant IDH1 20-mer peptide was given alongside topical imiquimod. Eight vaccine doses were administered to patients at weeks 1, 3, 5, 7, 11, 15, 19 and 23. The rearrangement joins TRBV19 to TRBJ1-4; D unresolved. The sample was PBMCs, taken from a glioma patient whose treatment included an IDH1 peptide vaccine. This receptor was identified in a man in his forties or fifties with glioma. This CDR3 reads CASSPAFGEKLFF. As DNA, the CDR3 is TGTGCCAGTAGTCCCGCGTTCGGGGAAAAACTGTTTTTT.